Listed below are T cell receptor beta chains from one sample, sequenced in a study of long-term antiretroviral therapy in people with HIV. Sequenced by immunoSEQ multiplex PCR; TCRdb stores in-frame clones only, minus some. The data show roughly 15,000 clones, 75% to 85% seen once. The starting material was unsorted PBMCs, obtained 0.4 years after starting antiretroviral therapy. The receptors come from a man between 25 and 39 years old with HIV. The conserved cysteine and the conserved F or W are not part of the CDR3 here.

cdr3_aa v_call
ASSGKGGDSGGPYNEQF TRBV7-3
ASGLERGGKQTQY TRBV12-5
ASSEDRYYGYT TRBV7-8
AVSQGEQETQY TRBV10-3
ASSLGQGGPDTQY TRBV5-1
ASSLSRGGALSYEQY TRBV11-2
ASSLEGGTQETQY TRBV7-9
ASSLSAGGNQPQH TRBV7-9
ASSSTGELF TRBV19
ASSEVVGDEKLF TRBV6-1
ATSRERASYNEQF TRBV15
ASSPLTGNTIY TRBV19
ASSPEGQELANVLT TRBV7-8
ASSQVQGSYNEQF TRBV14
ASVLAGGVYNEQF TRBV28
ASSISGFSYEQY TRBV5-6
ASRRQGLDTEAF TRBV6-1
ASSSTGDYGYT TRBV11-2
ASSIPYRRSHNEQF TRBV19
ASSAGTYYEQY TRBV2
ASSLAGGDTQY TRBV5-4
ASPGPGGETQY TRBV19
ASSLWQGSYGYT TRBV27
ASSSGTASSYEQY TRBV5-4
ASSLGRNSYEQY TRBV7-8
ASSPGQMNQPQH TRBV19
ATENLAGGRNTQY TRBV25-1
ASSGTGGVEAF TRBV13
ASSDPGLSSGANVLT TRBV2
ASSRTSGREQF TRBV5-4
ASSSGGETEAF TRBV18
ASSEAGTLSRGYT TRBV25-1
ASRGMTHSNQPQH TRBV6-5
ASSRGGTPWTNYGYT TRBV7-9
ASSNDGFYNSPLH TRBV4-2
ASSFSAGRASEQF TRBV4-1
ASSLGGRYTGELF TRBV6-5
ASSLSNSRNSDTQY TRBV7-9
ASSSLTGAYEQY TRBV6-5
ASSLVEGRGYT TRBV5-4
ASSLTGPTANTGELF TRBV7-3
ASSHLDRGRGEQY TRBV14
ASSATTAMNTEAF TRBV6-4
ASSVHGGARNTGELF TRBV7-3
ASSLITSSYEQY TRBV5-4
ASRAGRNEQF TRBV6-5
ASSASTLQETQY TRBV6-1
ASSFSRGSGYEQY TRBV27
ASSLIPLSGGSYNEQF TRBV27
ASSGDSPADTQY TRBV5-1
ASSPRLAGSSYEQY TRBV7-2
ATSPRGYEQY TRBV6-5
ASSLDYGYDNTGELF TRBV5-1